The rows below give T cell receptor beta chains drawn from one sample of a study of blood T cell repertoires in COVID-19. Sequencing used immunoSEQ multiplex PCR; TCRdb keeps in-frame clones, though not all of them. The sample holds some 280,000 clones, about nine tenths seen once. The sequenced sample consisted of peripheral blood. The receptors derive from a woman aged 40 to 55 who had recovered from COVID-19. The CDR3 runs from the conserved cysteine through the conserved F or W.

j_gene,v_gene,CDR3aa
TRBJ1-3,TRBV6-1,CASSVLSAVDSGNTIYF
TRBJ2-3,TRBV24-1,CATSELAGLTQYF
TRBJ2-1,TRBV6-2/TRBV6-3,CASSDLMGLAGYNEQFF
TRBJ2-3,TRBV9,CASSPSGGTDTQYF
TRBJ2-7,TRBV27,CASSLTSGSSEQYF
TRBJ2-5,TRBV7-7,CASSPGTGGLETQYF
TRBJ2-6,TRBV30,CAWSVLGRGSGANVLTF
TRBJ2-5,TRBV19,CASSGGEDGTTKETQYF
TRBJ1-5,TRBV6-2/TRBV6-3,CASSYIGLNSNQPQHF
TRBJ1-5,TRBV3-1/TRBV3-2,CASSQDGAASNQPQHF
TRBJ1-1,TRBV7-8,CASSLDPGLVAFF
TRBJ2-3,TRBV5-1,CASSLGLAALSGDTQYF
TRBJ2-3,TRBV7-9,CASSYHFTSGFSTDTQYF
TRBJ1-1,TRBV11-3,CASSLVGGRTEAFF
TRBJ2-7,TRBV6-5,CASSRLAGVHEQYF
TRBJ1-3,TRBV14,CASSPTVSGNTIYF
TRBJ2-5,TRBV7-6,CASSSHLSGGPLETQYF
TRBJ2-3,TRBV6-1,CASSEFSPLAGITDTQYF
TRBJ2-1,TRBV11-2,CASSLGGGTSGFYNEQFF
TRBJ1-2,TRBV5-5,CASTQGYYGYTF
TRBJ2-5,TRBV19,CASSITTGGQETQYF
TRBJ2-5,TRBV3-1/TRBV3-2,CASSQTSGMETQYF
TRBJ2-3,TRBV7-2,CASTAGGRGTDTQYF
TRBJ2-7,TRBV9,CASSAGTGIYEQYF
TRBJ2-2,TRBV3-1/TRBV3-2,CASSQSASGGTGELFF
TRBJ1-4,TRBV29-1,CAGAANEKLFF
TRBJ1-5,TRBV20-1,CSASRGINQPQHF
TRBJ2-5,TRBV6-5,CASSTRTGGKETQYF
TRBJ2-1,TRBV19,CASSITAGEAYNEQFF
TRBJ2-7,TRBV7-9,CASSWPGQGAHEQYF
TRBJ2-7,TRBV18,CASSPPSSGGAYEQYF
TRBJ2-7,TRBV12-3/TRBV12-4,CASSLEATYEQYF
TRBJ1-4,TRBV15,CATSNGREGQKLFF
TRBJ1-4,TRBV7-9,CASSPGSSANEKLFF
TRBJ2-1,TRBV19,CASSIAGGRWSRNEQFF
TRBJ2-2,TRBV12-5,CASGLVASGRTGELFF
TRBJ2-2,TRBV19,CASSGQPNTGELFF
TRBJ2-5,TRBV19,CASSIAHWRAETQYF
TRBJ2-1,TRBV19,CASGSGTYNEQFF
TRBJ2-7,TRBV18,CASSPRQDYYEQYF
TRBJ1-1,TRBV19,CASSIAGGTEAFF
TRBJ1-6,TRBV9,CASSVGPADSPLHF
TRBJ2-3,TRBV2,CASSEWRESTDTQYF
TRBJ2-1,TRBV3-1/TRBV3-2,CASSSGNGLAGGEQFF
TRBJ2-7,TRBV25-1,CASRPTGGAYEQYF
TRBJ2-5,TRBV7-3,CASSLNRDQETQYF
TRBJ2-7,TRBV11-3,CASSLGLAGGEQYF
TRBJ2-1,TRBV7-3,CASSILAGVPDEQFF
TRBJ1-2,TRBV3-1/TRBV3-2,CASSQVLSGQVIGYTF
TRBJ2-3,TRBV21-1,CASSRTSGRVDTQYF
TRBJ2-5,TRBV11-3,CASSISWDAGETQYF
TRBJ1-1,TRBV7-9,CASSFRERGTEAFF
TRBJ2-7,TRBV7-9,CASSRDTTYEQYF
TRBJ2-7,TRBV9,CASSGGTGYEQYF
TRBJ2-1,TRBV27,CASAGLAGWKGGEQFF
TRBJ2-1,TRBV14,CASSRSWGPYNEQFF
TRBJ1-6,TRBV19,CASSANTGDSLHF
TRBJ2-1,TRBV11-3,CASSTRPGTGVYNEQFF